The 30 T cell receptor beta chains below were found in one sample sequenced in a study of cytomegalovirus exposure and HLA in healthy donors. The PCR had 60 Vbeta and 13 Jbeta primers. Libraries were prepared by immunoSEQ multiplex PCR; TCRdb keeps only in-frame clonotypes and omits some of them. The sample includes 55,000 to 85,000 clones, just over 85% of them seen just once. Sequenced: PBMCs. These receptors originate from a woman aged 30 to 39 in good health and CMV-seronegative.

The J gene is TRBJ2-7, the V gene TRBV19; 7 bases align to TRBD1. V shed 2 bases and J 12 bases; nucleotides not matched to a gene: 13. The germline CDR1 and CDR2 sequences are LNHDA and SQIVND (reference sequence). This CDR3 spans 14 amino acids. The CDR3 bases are TGTGCCAGTAGTATAAATCAGGACAGGCCTAAAATGTACTTC. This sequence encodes CASSINQDRPKMYF.

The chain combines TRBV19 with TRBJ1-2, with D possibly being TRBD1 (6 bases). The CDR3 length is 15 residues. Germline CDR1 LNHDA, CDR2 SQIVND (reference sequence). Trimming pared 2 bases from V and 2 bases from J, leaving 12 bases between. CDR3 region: CASSIRTRGNYGYTF. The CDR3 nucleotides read TGTGCCAGTAGTATAAGAACGAGGGGGAACTATGGCTACACCTTC.

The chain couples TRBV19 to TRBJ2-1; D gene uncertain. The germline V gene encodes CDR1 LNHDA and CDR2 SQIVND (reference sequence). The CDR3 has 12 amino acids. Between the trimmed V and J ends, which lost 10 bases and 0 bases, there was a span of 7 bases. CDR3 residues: CAKTSSYNEQFF. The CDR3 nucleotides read TGTGCCAAAACAAGCTCCTACAATGAGCAGTTCTTC.

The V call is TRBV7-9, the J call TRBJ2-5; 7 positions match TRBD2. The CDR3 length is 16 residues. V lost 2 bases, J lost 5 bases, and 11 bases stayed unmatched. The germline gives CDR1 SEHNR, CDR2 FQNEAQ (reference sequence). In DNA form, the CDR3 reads TGTGCCAGCAGCTTATCGTTGCGGGAGTGGTGGGAGACCCAGTACTTC. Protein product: CASSLSLREWWETQYF.

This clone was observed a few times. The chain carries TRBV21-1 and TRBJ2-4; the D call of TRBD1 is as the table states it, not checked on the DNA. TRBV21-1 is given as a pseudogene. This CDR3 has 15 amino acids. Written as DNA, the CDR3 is TGTGCCAGCAGCCCCCAGGGGCCAGCCAAAAACATTCAGTACTTC. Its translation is CASSPQGPAKNIQYF.

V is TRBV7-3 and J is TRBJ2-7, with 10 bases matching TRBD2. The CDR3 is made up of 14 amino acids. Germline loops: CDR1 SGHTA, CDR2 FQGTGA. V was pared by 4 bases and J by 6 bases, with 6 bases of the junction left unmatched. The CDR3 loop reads CASSSLAGSGEQYF. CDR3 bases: TGTGCCAGCAGCTCACTAGCGGGATCGGGCGAGCAGTACTTC. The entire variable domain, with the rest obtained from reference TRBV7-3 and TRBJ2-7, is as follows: GAGVSQTPSNKVTEKGKYVELRCDPISGHTALYWYRQSLGQGPEFLIYFQGTGAADDSGLPNDRFFAVRPEGSVSTLKIQRTERGDSAVYLCASSSLAGSGEQYFGPGTRLTVT.

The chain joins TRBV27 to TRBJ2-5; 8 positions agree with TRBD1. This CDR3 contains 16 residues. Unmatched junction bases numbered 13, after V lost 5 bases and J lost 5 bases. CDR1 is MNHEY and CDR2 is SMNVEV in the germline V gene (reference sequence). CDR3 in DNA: TGTGCCAGCAGTCCCCTTGACAGGGGCCCGTGGGAGACCCAGTACTTC. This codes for CASSPLDRGPWETQYF.

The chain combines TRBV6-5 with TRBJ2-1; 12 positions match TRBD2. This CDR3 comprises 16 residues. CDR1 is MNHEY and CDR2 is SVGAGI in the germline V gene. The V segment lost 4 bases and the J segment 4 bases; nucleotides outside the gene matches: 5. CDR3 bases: TGTGCCAGCAGTTCGCCGACTAGCGGGAGTTACAATGAGCAGTTCTTC. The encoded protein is CASSSPTSGSYNEQFF.

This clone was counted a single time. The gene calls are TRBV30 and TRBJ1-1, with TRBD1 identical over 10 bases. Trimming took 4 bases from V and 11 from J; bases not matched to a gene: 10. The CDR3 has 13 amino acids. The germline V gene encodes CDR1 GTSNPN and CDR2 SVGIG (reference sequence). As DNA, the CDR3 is TGTGCCTGGACCACCGGGACAGGGGAGAGGGCTTTCTTT. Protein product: CAWTTGTGERAFF.

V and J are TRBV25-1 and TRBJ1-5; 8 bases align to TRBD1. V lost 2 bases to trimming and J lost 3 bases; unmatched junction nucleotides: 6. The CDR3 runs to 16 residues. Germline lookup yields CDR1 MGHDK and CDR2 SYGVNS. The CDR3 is CASSERTGYDNQPQHF. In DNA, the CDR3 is TGTGCCAGCAGTGAACGGACAGGGTATGACAATCAGCCCCAGCATTTT. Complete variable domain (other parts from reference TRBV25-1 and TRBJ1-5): EADIYQTPRYLVIGTGKKITLECSQTMGHDKMYWYQQDPGMELHLIHYSYGVNSTEKGDLSSESTVSRIRTEHFPLTLESARPSHTSQYLCASSERTGYDNQPQHFGDGTRLSIL.

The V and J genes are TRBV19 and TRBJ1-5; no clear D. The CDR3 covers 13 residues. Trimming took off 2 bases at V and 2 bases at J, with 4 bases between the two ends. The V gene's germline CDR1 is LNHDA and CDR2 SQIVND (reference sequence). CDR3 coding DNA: TGTGCCAGTAGTATAACGGGCAATCAGCCCCAGCATTTT. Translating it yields CASSITGNQPQHF.

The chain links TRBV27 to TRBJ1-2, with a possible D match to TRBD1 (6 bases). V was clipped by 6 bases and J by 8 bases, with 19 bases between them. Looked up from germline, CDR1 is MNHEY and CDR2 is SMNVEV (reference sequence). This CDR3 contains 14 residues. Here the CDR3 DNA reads TGTGCCAGCAGCCTTTGGGGAGGGGGGGACGGCTACACCTTC. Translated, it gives CASSLWGGGDGYTF.

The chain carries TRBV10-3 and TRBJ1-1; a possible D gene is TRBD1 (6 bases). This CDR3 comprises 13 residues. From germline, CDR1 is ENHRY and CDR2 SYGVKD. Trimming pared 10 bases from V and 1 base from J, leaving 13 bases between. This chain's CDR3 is CANQQGPNTEAFF. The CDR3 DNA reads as TGTGCCAACCAACAGGGTCCGAACACTGAAGCTTTCTTT.

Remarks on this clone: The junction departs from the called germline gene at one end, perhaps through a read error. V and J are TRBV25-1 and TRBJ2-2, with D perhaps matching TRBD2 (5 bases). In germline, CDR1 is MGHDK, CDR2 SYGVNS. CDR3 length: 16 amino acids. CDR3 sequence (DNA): TGTGCCAGCAGTCCCCTAGGGATGATGAACACCGGGGAGCTGTCTTTT. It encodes CASSPLGMMNTGELSF.

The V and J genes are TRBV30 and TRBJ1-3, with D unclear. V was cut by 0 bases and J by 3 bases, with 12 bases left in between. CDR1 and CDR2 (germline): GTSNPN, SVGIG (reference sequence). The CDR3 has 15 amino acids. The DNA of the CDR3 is TGTGCCTGGAGTGTTGCGGTTTCGGATGGAAACACCATATATTTT. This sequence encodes CAWSVAVSDGNTIYF.

The CDR3 DNA reads TGCGCCAGCAGCTTGCGGCAGGGGGCGTTATATCAAGAGACCCAGTACTTC. It specifies CASSLRQGALYQETQYF. The chain links TRBV5-1 to TRBJ2-5; 8 positions agree with TRBD1. From germline, CDR1 is SGHRS and CDR2 YFSETQ. With 1 base clipped from V and 2 bases from J, the junction kept 10 bases outside the gene matches. The CDR3 sequence is 17 residues long. Supplemented by reference TRBV5-1 and TRBJ2-5, the full variable domain reads KAGVTQTPRYLIKTRGQQVTLSCSPISGHRSVSWYQQTPGQGLQFLFEYFSETQRNKGNFPGRFSGRQFSNSRSEMNVSTLELGDSALYLCASSLRQGALYQETQYFGPGTRLLVL.

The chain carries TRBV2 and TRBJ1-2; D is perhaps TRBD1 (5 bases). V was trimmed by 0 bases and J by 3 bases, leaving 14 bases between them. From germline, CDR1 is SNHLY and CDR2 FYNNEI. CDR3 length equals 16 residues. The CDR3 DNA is TGTGCCAGCAGTGAAGCGGGTCGGGGGGATTACTATGGCTACACCTTC. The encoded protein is CASSEAGRGDYYGYTF.

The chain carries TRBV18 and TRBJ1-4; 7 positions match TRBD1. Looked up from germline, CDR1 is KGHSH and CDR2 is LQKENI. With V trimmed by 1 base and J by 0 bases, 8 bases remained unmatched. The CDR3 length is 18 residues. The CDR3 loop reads CASSPLPGQIATNEKLFF. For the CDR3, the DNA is TGTGCCAGCTCACCACTCCCGGGACAGATTGCAACTAATGAAAAACTGTTTTTT.

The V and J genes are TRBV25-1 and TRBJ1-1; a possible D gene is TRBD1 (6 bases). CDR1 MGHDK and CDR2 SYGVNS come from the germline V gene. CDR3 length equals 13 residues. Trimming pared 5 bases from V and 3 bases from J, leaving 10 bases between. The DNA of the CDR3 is TGTGCCAGCAGTACAGGGTTCTACACTGAAGCTTTCTTT. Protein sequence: CASSTGFYTEAFF.

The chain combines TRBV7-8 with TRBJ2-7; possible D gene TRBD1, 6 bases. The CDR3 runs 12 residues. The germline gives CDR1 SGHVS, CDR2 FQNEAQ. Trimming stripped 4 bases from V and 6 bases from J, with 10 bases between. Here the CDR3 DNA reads TGTGCCAGCAGCTCCGGGACACCCGAGCAGTACTTC. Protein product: CASSSGTPEQYF. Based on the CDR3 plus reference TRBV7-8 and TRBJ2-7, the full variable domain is GAGVSQSPRYKVAKRGQDVALRCDPISGHVSLFWYQQALGQGPEFLTYFQNEAQLDKSGLPSDRFFAERPEGSVSTLKIQRTQQEDSAVYLCASSSGTPEQYFGPGTRLTVT.

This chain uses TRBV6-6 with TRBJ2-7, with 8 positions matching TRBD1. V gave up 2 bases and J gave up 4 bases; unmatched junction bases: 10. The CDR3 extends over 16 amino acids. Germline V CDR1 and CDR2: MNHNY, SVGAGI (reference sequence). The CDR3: CASSYPGTGQGYEQYF. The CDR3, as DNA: TGTGCCAGCAGTTACCCAGGGACAGGCCAAGGATACGAGCAGTACTTC.

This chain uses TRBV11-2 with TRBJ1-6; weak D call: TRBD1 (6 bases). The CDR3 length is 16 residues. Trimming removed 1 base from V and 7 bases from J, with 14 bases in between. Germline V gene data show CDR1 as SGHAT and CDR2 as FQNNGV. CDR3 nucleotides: TGTGCCAGCAGCTTAGCGGGGGGGGCTCCAAATTCACCCCTCCACTTT. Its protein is CASSLAGGAPNSPLHF.

The CDR3 coding sequence is TGTGCCAGCGTTCCTATCTCTGGGGCCAACGTCCTGACTTTC. Translation: CASVPISGANVLTF. This sequence joins TRBV28 and TRBJ2-6; no clear D. The CDR3 is made up of 14 amino acids. In germline, CDR1 is MDHEN, CDR2 SYDVKM. Between the trimmed V and J ends, which lost 8 bases and 0 bases, there was a span of 8 bases.

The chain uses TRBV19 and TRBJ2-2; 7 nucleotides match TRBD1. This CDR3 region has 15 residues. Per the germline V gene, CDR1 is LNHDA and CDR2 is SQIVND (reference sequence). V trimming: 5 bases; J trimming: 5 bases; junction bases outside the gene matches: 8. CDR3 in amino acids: CASSPVTGATGELFF. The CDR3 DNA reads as TGTGCCAGTAGTCCAGTCACAGGGGCGACCGGGGAGCTGTTTTTT. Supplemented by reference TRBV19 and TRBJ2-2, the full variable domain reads DGGITQSPKYLFRKEGQNVTLSCEQNLNHDAMYWYRQDPGQGLRLIYYSQIVNDFQKGDIAEGYSVSREKKESFPLTVTSAQKNPTAFYLCASSPVTGATGELFFGEGSRLTVL.

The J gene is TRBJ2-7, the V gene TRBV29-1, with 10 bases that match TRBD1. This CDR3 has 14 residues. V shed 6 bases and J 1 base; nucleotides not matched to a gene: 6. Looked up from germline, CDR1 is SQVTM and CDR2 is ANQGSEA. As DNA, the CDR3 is TGCAGCGTGGCCGGGACAGGGGATTCCTACGAGCAGTACTTC. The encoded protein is CSVAGTGDSYEQYF.

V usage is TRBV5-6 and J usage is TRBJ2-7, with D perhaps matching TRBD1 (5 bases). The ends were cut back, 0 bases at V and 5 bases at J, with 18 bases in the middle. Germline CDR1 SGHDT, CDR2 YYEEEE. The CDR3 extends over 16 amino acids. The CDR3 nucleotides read TGTGCCAGCAGCTTGGAAGGGGCGGAGCATGGAAACGAGCAGTACTTC. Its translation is CASSLEGAEHGNEQYF.

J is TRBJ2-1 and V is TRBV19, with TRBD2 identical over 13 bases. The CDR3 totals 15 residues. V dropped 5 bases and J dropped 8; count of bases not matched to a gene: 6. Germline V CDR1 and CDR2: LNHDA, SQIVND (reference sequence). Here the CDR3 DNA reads TGTGCCAGTAGTCAGGGGACTAGCGGGATTTATGAGCAGTTCTTC. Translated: CASSQGTSGIYEQFF.

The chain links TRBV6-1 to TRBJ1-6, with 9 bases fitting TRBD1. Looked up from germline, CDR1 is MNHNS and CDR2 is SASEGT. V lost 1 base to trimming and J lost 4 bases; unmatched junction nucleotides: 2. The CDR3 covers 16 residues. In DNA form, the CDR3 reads TGTGCCAGCAGTGAAGGACAGGGGGGATATAATTCACCCCTCCACTTT. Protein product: CASSEGQGGYNSPLHF.

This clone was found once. CDR3 bases: TGTGCCAGCACCTCCCGAGCGGGAGGTTTCCGTGAGACCCAGTACTTC. Translation gives CASTSRAGGFRETQYF. This chain uses TRBV27 with TRBJ2-5; 9 positions agree with TRBD2. The CDR3 has 16 amino acids. Germline CDR1 reads MNHEY; CDR2 reads SMNVEV (reference sequence). After removal of 7 bases from V and 5 bases from J, the junction contained 14 bases not matched to a gene.

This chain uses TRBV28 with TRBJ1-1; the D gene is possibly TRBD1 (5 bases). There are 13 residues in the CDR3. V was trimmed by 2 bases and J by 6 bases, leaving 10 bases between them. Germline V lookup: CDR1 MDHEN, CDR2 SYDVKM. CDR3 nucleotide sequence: TGTGCCAGCAGTTTAGACCCGGGGGCTGAAGCTTTCTTT. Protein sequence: CASSLDPGAEAFF.